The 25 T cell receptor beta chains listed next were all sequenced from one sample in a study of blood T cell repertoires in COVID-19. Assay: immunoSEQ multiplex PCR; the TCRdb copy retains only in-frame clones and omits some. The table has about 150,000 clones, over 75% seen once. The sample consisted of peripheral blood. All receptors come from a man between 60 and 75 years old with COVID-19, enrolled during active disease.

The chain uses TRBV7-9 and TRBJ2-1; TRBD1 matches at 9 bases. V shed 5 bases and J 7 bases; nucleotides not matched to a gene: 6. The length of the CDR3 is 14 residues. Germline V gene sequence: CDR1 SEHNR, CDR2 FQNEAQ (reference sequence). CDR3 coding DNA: TGTGCCAGCAGCCCCTCGGACAGGGGAAATGAGCAGTTCTTC. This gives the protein CASSPSDRGNEQFF.

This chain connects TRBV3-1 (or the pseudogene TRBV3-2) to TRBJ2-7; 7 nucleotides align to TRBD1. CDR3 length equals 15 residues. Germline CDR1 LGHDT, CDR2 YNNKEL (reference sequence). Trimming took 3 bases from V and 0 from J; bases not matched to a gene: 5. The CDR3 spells CASSHGTVSSYEQYF. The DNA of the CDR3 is TGTGCCAGCAGCCACGGGACAGTGAGCTCCTACGAGCAGTACTTC.

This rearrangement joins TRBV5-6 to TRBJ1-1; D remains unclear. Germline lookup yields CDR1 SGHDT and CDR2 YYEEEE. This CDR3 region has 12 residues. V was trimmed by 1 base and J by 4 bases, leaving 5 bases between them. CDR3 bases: TGTGCCAGCAGCTTGTGGAGCACTGAAGCTTTCTTT. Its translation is CASSLWSTEAFF.

In nucleotides, the CDR3 is TGCGCCAGCAAGAGGGACAGCATTAACACCGGGGAGCTGTTTTTT. Its protein product is CASKRDSINTGELFF. The chain couples TRBV5-1 to TRBJ2-2; TRBD1 aligns across 7 bases. The CDR3 consists of 15 residues. The germline gives CDR1 SGHRS, CDR2 YFSETQ. J gave up 2 bases and V 6 bases, and 7 bases lay outside the gene matches. Drawing the rest from reference TRBV5-1 and TRBJ2-2, the complete variable domain is KAGVTQTPRYLIKTRGQQVTLSCSPISGHRSVSWYQQTPGQGLQFLFEYFSETQRNKGNFPGRFSGRQFSNSRSEMNVSTLELGDSALYLCASKRDSINTGELFFGEGSRLTVL.

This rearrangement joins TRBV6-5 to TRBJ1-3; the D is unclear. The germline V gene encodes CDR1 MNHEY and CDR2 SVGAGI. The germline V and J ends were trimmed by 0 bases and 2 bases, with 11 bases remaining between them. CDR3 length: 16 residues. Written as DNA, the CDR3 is TGTGCCAGCAGTTACTCCCCGAACGGGGCTGGAAACACCATATATTTT. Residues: CASSYSPNGAGNTIYF.

CDR3 coding DNA: TGTGCCAGTCACAGGGGCCTTAACACCGGGGAGCTGTTTTTT. Translated: CASHRGLNTGELFF. This rearrangement joins TRBV2 to TRBJ2-2, with 7 bases lining up with TRBD1. Trimming took 9 bases from V and 2 from J; bases not matched to a gene: 6. From germline, CDR1 is SNHLY and CDR2 FYNNEI. CDR3 length: 14 residues.

CDR3 sequence reads: CASSVGLPVSEQYF. The CDR3 DNA is TGTGCCAGCAGCGTCGGACTCCCCGTTAGCGAGCAGTACTTC. The V and J genes are TRBV7-9 and TRBJ2-7, with D possibly being TRBD2 (5 bases). V was cut by 5 bases and J by 6 bases, with 17 bases left in between. CDR1 is SEHNR and CDR2 is FQNEAQ in the germline V gene (reference sequence). The CDR3 is made up of 14 amino acids. Combining the CDR3 with reference TRBV7-9 and TRBJ2-7 gives the whole variable domain DTGVSQNPRHKITKRGQNVTFRCDPISEHNRLYWYRQTLGQGPEFLTYFQNEAQLEKSRLLSDRFSAERPKGSFSTLEIQRTEQGDSAMYLCASSVGLPVSEQYFGPGTRLTVT.

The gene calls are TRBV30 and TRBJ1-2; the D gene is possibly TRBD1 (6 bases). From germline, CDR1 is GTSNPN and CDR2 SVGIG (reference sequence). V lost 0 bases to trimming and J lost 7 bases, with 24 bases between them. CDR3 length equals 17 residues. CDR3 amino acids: CAWSVFSQQGKWCGYTF. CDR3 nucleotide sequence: TGTGCCTGGAGTGTATTCAGCCAACAGGGAAAATGGTGTGGCTACACCTTC.

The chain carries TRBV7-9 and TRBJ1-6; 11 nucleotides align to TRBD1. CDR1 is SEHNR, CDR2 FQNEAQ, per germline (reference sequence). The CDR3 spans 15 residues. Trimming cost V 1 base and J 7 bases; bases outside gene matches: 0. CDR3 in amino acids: CASSLGDRGNSPLHF. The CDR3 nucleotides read TGTGCCAGCAGCTTAGGGGACAGGGGGAATTCACCCCTCCACTTT.

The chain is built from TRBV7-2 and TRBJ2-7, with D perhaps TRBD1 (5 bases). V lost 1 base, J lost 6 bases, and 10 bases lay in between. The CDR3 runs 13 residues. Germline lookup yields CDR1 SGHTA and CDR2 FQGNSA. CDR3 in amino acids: CASSLDFRGEQYF. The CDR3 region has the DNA TGTGCCAGCAGCTTAGACTTTAGGGGCGAGCAGTACTTC. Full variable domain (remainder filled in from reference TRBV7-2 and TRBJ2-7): GAGVSQSPSNKVTEKGKDVELRCDPISGHTALYWYRQSLGQGLEFLIYFQGNSAPDKSGLPSDRFSAERTGGSVSTLTIQRTQQEDSAVYLCASSLDFRGEQYFGPGTRLTVT.

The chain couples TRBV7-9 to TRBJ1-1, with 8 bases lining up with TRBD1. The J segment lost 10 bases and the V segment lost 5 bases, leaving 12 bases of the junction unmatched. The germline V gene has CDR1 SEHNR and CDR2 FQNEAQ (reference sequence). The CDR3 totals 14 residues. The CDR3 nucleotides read TGTGCCAGCAGCCCCCAGGGGGCTGCGCCTGGAGCTTTCTTT. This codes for CASSPQGAAPGAFF.

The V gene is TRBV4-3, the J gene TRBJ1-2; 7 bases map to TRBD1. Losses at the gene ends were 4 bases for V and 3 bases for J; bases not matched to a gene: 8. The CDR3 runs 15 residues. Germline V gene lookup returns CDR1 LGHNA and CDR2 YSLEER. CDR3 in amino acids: CASSPDYRGYYGYTF. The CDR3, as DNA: TGCGCCAGCAGCCCCGATTACAGGGGTTACTATGGCTACACCTTC.

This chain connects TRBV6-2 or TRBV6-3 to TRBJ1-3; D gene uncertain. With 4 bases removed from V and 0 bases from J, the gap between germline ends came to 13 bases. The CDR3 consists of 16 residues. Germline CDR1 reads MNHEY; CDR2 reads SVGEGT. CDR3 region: CASSSTRRISGNTIYF. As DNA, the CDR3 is TGTGCCAGCAGTTCCACCCGGAGGATCTCTGGAAACACCATATATTTT.

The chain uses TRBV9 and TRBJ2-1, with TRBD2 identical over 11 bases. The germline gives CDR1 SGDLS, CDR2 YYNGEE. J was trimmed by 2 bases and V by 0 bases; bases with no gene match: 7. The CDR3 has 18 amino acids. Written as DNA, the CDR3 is TGTGCCAGCAGCGTAGTTTTGACTAGCGGGGAAACCTACAATGAGCAGTTCTTC. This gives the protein CASSVVLTSGETYNEQFF.

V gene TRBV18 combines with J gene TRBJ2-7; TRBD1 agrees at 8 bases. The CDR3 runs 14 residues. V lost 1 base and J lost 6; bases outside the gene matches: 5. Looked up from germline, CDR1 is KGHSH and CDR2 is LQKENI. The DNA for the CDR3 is TGTGCCAGCTCACCACAAGGGACAGGTAGCGAGCAGTACTTC. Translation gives CASSPQGTGSEQYF.

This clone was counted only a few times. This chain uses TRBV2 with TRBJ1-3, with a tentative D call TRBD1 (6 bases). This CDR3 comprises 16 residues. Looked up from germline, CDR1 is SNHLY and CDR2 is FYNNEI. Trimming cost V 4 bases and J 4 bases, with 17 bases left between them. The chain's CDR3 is CASSVLRTAQGNTIYF. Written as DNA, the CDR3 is TGTGCCAGCAGTGTTCTTCGGACAGCGCAAGGAAACACCATATATTTT.

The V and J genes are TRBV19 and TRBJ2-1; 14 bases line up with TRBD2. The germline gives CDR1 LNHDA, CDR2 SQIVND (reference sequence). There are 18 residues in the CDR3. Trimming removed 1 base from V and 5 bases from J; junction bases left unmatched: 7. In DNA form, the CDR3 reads TGTGCCAGTAGTATAGGGGCCGGACTAGCGGGAGGCCACAATGAGCAGTTCTTC. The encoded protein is CASSIGAGLAGGHNEQFF. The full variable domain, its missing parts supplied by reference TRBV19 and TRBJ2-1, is DGGITQSPKYLFRKEGQNVTLSCEQNLNHDAMYWYRQDPGQGLRLIYYSQIVNDFQKGDIAEGYSVSREKKESFPLTVTSAQKNPTAFYLCASSIGAGLAGGHNEQFFGPGTRLTVL.

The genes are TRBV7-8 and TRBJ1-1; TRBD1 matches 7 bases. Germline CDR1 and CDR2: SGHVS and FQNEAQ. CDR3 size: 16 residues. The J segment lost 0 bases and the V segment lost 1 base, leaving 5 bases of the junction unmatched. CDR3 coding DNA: TGTGCCAGCAGCTTAGGACAGGGTATCTTGAACACTGAAGCTTTCTTT. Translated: CASSLGQGILNTEAFF.

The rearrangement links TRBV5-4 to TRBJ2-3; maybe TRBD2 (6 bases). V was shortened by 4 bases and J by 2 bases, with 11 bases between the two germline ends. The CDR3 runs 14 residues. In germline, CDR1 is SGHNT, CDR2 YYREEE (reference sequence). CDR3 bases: TGTGCCAGCAGCCTCGGACTATTCACAGATACGCAGTATTTT. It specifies CASSLGLFTDTQYF.

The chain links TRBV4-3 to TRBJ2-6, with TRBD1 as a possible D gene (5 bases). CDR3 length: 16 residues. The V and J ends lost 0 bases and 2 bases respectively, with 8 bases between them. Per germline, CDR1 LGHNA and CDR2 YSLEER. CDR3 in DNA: TGCGCCAGCAGCCAAGATCGACAGCCTGGGGCCAACGTCCTGACTTTC. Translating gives CASSQDRQPGANVLTF.

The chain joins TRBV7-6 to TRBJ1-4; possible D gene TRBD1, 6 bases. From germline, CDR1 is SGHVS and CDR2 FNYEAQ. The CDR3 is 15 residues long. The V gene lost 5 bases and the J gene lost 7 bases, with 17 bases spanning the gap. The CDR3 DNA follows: TGTGCCAGCAGCACCGGACAGCGTGGGTTTGAAAAACTGTTTTTT. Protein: CASSTGQRGFEKLFF.

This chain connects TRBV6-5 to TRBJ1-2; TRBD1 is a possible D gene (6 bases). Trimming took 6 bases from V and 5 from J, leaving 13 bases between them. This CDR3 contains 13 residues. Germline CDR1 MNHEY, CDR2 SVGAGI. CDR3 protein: CASRPLTGYGYTF. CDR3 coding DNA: TGTGCCAGCAGGCCATTAACAGGGTATGGCTACACCTTC.

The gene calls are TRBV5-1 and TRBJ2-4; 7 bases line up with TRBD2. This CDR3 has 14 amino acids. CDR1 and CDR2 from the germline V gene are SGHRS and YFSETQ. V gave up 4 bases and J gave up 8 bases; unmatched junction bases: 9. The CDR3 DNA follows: TGCGCCAGCAGCGAAGGAGGGACTACTCACATTCAGTACTTC. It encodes CASSEGGTTHIQYF.

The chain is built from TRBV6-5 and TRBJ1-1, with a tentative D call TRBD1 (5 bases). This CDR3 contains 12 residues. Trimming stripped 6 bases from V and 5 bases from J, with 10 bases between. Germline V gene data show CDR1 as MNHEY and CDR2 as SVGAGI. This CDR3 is CASRSTGTEAFF. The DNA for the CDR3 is TGTGCCAGCAGGTCCACAGGTACTGAAGCTTTCTTT.

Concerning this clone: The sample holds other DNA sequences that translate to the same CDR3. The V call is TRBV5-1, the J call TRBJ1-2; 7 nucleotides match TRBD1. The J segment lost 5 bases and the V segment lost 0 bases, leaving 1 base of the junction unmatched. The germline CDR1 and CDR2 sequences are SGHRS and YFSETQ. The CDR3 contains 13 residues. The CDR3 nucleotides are TGCGCCAGCAGCTTGGAGGGACAGTATGGCTACACCTTC. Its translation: CASSLEGQYGYTF.